The TCR beta chain described here comes from a study of T cell responses to AZD1222 COVID-19 vaccine (dated by TCRdb to the early 2020s). Study-wide context: AZD1222 recipients whose second dose came at about 4 weeks and those whose second dose came at about 12 weeks were combined into one group, since spike-specific TCR depth and breadth did not differ between the two schedules. Enrollment into the trials was organized by age into subgroups of 18-55, 56-69 and 70-plus years, and those subgroups contained roughly 150, 30 and 60 TCR-sequenced participants, respectively. A total of 230 to 250 trial participants underwent TCR sequencing, of whom under 220 had received two doses of AZD1222 and roughly 26 had received two doses of the MenACWY control vaccine.

What the time point label conveys for this sample: baseline before first vaccination. The vaccinee samples were drawn from two UK trials, COV001 and COV002, one of which was a single-blind randomized controlled phase 2/3 trial testing AZD1222 (ChAdOx1 nCoV-19) in healthy adults. For TCRbeta chain sequencing, PBMC samples from trial participants were taken at day 0 and at day 28 after the second dose. The CDR3 has 13 amino acids, counting the end cysteine and phenylalanine. Only CDR3 DNA remains: 39 bases, in frame from the first base. Between the V and J ends, shortened by 3 bases and 6 bases respectively, the junction contains 14 bases. Taken from the germline V gene (reference sequence), the CDR1 and CDR2 loops are DFQATT and SNEGSKA. The CDR3 regions of human TCRbeta chains were analyzed by immunosequencing. Per the authors' processing: TCRs in the repertoires were compared against a reference library of SARS-CoV-2-specific TCRs that had been generated with the MIRA antigen-specificity platform. Breadth was defined as the fraction of unique TCRs that were SARS-CoV-2-associated, and depth was defined as the fraction of total T cells that were SARS-CoV-2-associated. Using the MIRA data, each spike-specific TCR was assigned both to the spike region to which the TCR was reactive and to a CD4 or CD8 class. Log10-transformed breadth and depth values were compared by one-way ANOVA with Sidak's multiple comparisons tests. Here the immuneACCESS table is served through TCRdb, limited to in-frame sequences with V and J called. Missing clones are a known gap in these copies; in checked studies unresolved V genes cover under half, and the rest lacks a known reason. V, J and clone size derive from that table, while D and trimming were established from the DNA sequence. The sample table shows more than 110,000 clones, and more than 85% are seen once. The top ten constitute around 3.8% of the sample.

Summary of the overall study and its limitations: Vaccine-associated CD4 TCRs spanned the whole spike protein, with dominant responses in regions 160-218 and 743-854. Nearly half of unique spike-specific TCRs reportedly recognized epitopes outside regions mutated in the B.1.351 and B.1.1.7 variants. The 56-69-year group was small, and its depth increase did not reach significance, likely because of low power. Because no samples from the day 14 peak response were available, repertoires could be characterized only after the peak T cell response. Conclusions about previously exposed vaccinees are limited because only six or seven AZD1222 recipients were SARS-CoV-2 seropositive at baseline. Spike-specific TCR breadth and depth rose significantly after two AZD1222 doses compared with day 0 and with MenACWY recipients. Most participants were white British and females outnumbered males, and the authors suggested that clonal diversity may have been underestimated.

Details on this clone: The antigen it binds to is not known. One base away there is no much larger clone; base qualities are not given.

This sequence originates from an adult in good health. The chain couples TRBV20-1 to TRBJ1-2; the D segment could be TRBD1, given 5 matching bases. Sequenced material: peripheral blood, taken on day 0 of AZD1222 vaccination. This receptor carries the CDR3 CSASPGHPHGYTF. The nucleotide sequence reads as follows: TGCAGTGCTAGTCCAGGGCACCCCCATGGCTACACCTTC.